This T cell receptor beta chain derives from a study of radiotherapy plus CTLA-4 blockade in lung cancer. Overall study context: An objective response was seen in around a sixth of patients, and disease control in around 31%. Overall study results and limits: TCR clones originating in tumors grew in number in blood after radiotherapy plus ipilimumab.

The germline V gene has CDR1 SQVTM and CDR2 ANQGSEA. Trimming pared 5 bases from V and 0 bases from J, leaving 7 bases between. CDR3 length equals 12 residues. Libraries were prepared by immunoSEQ multiplex PCR; TCRdb keeps only in-frame clonotypes and omits some of them. The table lists some 110,000 clones, 70% to 85% of them singletons. To note about this clone: Antigen specificity is unknown.

Specimen: peripheral blood, collected from a patient treated with radiotherapy plus ipilimumab. The source is a human donor with non-small cell lung cancer that progressed on radiotherapy plus ipilimumab. Some clones in this sample may be carry-over from other donors' samples. J is TRBJ1-1 and V is TRBV29-1; no clear D gene. In DNA form, the CDR3 reads TGCAGCGTTCACCATCTGAACACTGAAGCTTTCTTT. Its translation is CSVHHLNTEAFF. Full variable domain (missing parts from reference TRBV29-1 and TRBJ1-1): SAVISQKPSRDICQRGTSLTIQCQVDSQVTMMFWYRQQPGQSLTLIATANQGSEATYESGFVIDKFPISRPNLTFSTLTVSNMSPEDSSIYLCSVHHLNTEAFFGQGTRLTVV.